The 20 T cell receptor beta chains below were found in one sample sequenced in a study of shared clonotypes between healthy human individuals. The repertoire was sequenced with immunoSEQ multiplex PCR; TCRdb's copy has only in-frame clones and lacks some. Of around 2.1 million clones listed, approximately 94% are singletons. Only CD45RO-negative cells positively selected for CCR7 counted as naive CD8 cells, so terminally differentiated effector memory CD45RA+ cells were excluded. Material for sequencing was naive CD8+ T cells from PBMCs. These receptors originate from a man younger than 35 in good health. Some clones in this sample may be carry-over from other donors' samples.

This clone occurred once. The chain carries TRBV6-1 and TRBJ2-7, with a tentative D call TRBD2 (6 bases). Trimming pared 2 bases from V and 3 bases from J, leaving 17 bases between. The CDR3 runs to 16 residues. CDR1 is MNHNS and CDR2 is SASEGT in the germline V gene. The CDR3 sequence is CASSEPPRGALYEQYF. The CDR3 DNA follows: TGTGCCAGCAGTGAACCCCCGCGGGGCGCACTCTACGAGCAGTACTTC.

The chain has TRBV29-1 and TRBJ2-1, with TRBD2 as a possible D gene (6 bases). Germline V gene sequence: CDR1 SQVTM, CDR2 ANQGSEA. This CDR3 has 13 amino acids. Trimming left V 3 bases short and J 4 bases short, with 10 bases between. The CDR3 region has the DNA TGCAGCGTTGACCTAGCGAGGTACAATGAGCAGTTCTTC. This translates into CSVDLARYNEQFF.

The chain uses TRBV19 and TRBJ2-1; tentative D call: TRBD2 (6 bases). Trimming removed 3 bases at V and 3 bases at J, with 9 bases between. Germline CDR1 LNHDA, CDR2 SQIVND (reference sequence). There are 14 residues in the CDR3. The chain's CDR3 is CASSIGGVYNEQFF. CDR3 in DNA: TGTGCCAGTAGTATCGGGGGTGTCTACAATGAGCAGTTCTTC.

This chain joins TRBV10-3 and TRBJ2-7; no reliable D call. Trimming removed 6 bases from V and 6 bases from J, with 12 bases in between. Germline loops: CDR1 ENHRY, CDR2 SYGVKD. The CDR3 covers 12 residues. CDR3 DNA sequence: TGTGCCATCAGGACATTGGGCTTCGAGCAGTACTTC. This sequence encodes CAIRTLGFEQYF.

This clone appeared a single time. This chain uses TRBV4-2 with TRBJ2-5; D is perhaps TRBD2 (7 bases). CDR3 size: 18 residues. Germline values: CDR1 LGHNA, CDR2 YNFKEQ. V was clipped by 0 bases and J by 4 bases, with 21 bases between them. This CDR3 is CASSQEARGGGLRETQYF. CDR3 DNA sequence: TGTGCCAGCAGCCAAGAGGCCAGGGGCGGGGGACTGAGAGAGACCCAGTACTTC.

The rearrangement links TRBV19 to TRBJ2-7; 7 bases are a match to TRBD2. Germline assignment: CDR1 LNHDA and CDR2 SQIVND (reference sequence). The CDR3 runs to 13 residues. The ends lost 8 bases at V and 2 bases at J; junction bases unmatched: 6. This chain's CDR3 is CASGSGRPYEQYF. The CDR3 nucleotides read TGTGCCAGTGGTAGCGGGCGCCCCTACGAGCAGTACTTC.

This chain uses TRBV27 with TRBJ2-5; possibly TRBD1 for D (6 bases). The germline gives CDR1 MNHEY, CDR2 SMNVEV (reference sequence). The CDR3 is 14 residues long. V shed 0 bases and J shed 4 bases, with 9 bases lying between them. The CDR3 loop is CASSLSYRVETQYF. CDR3 DNA sequence: TGTGCCAGCAGTTTATCGTACAGGGTAGAGACCCAGTACTTC.

CDR3 coding DNA: TGCAGCGTGGTAAAGGGACAGGGGGCTTCCTACGAGCAGTACTTC. Its protein is CSVVKGQGASYEQYF. The rearrangement links TRBV29-1 to TRBJ2-7; 12 bases agree with TRBD1. The trim removed 6 bases at V and 1 base at J, leaving 7 bases unmatched. Germline CDR1 SQVTM, CDR2 ANQGSEA. The CDR3 is made up of 15 amino acids.

The V gene is TRBV15, the J gene TRBJ1-2; D ambiguous. Germline V gives CDR1 LNHNV, CDR2 YYDKDF (reference sequence). The CDR3 is 14 amino acids. V shed 1 base and J shed 4 bases, with 10 bases lying between them. Written as DNA, the CDR3 is TGTGCCACCAGCAGAGTTTCGGGGAGCTATGGCTACACCTTC. Its translation is CATSRVSGSYGYTF.

This clone was counted a few times. The genes are TRBV6-5 and TRBJ1-5; 10 bases map to TRBD1. Germline V gives CDR1 MNHEY, CDR2 SVGAGI. With V trimmed by 4 bases and J by 7 bases, 10 bases remained unmatched. This CDR3 has 16 amino acids. The CDR3 region is CASSSGTGVAEQPQHF. The CDR3 bases are TGTGCCAGCAGTTCCGGGACAGGGGTGGCGGAACAGCCCCAGCATTTT.

The chain links TRBV27 to TRBJ2-2; no clear D. Germline V gene sequence: CDR1 MNHEY, CDR2 SMNVEV (reference sequence). The CDR3 runs 15 residues. V dropped 0 bases and J dropped 7 bases, with 12 bases sitting between them. This CDR3 is CASSLSGGIGGELFF. Here the CDR3 DNA reads TGTGCCAGCAGTTTATCGGGTGGGATAGGCGGGGAGCTGTTTTTT.

The J gene is TRBJ1-2, the V gene TRBV27, with TRBD1 matching over 8 bases. CDR3 length equals 15 residues. Germline loops: CDR1 MNHEY, CDR2 SMNVEV (reference sequence). The ends lost 5 bases at V and 0 bases at J; junction bases unmatched: 5. The CDR3 DNA reads as TGTGCCAGCAGTACGGCGACAGGGGCTAACTATGGCTACACCTTC. Its translation is CASSTATGANYGYTF.

Only a few counts were recorded for this clone. This rearrangement joins TRBV28 to TRBJ1-1, with a tentative D call TRBD1 (6 bases). With 3 bases removed from V and 11 bases from J, the gap between germline ends came to 22 bases. This CDR3 comprises 15 residues. Germline CDR1 reads MDHEN; CDR2 reads SYDVKM. This chain's CDR3 is CASSLGANSGSEAFF. CDR3 in DNA: TGTGCCAGCAGTTTGGGGGCTAACAGCGGGAGTGAGGCTTTCTTT.

The chain uses TRBV6-5 and TRBJ2-7; D gene uncertain. Trimming took 0 bases from V and 1 from J, leaving 10 bases between them. CDR1 is MNHEY, CDR2 SVGAGI, per germline. The CDR3 consists of 15 residues. CDR3 sequence (DNA): TGTGCCAGCAGTTACTCCCAGGAGAATTCCTACGAGCAGTACTTC. It encodes CASSYSQENSYEQYF.

CDR3 amino acids: CASGPGLADYEQYF. The DNA of the CDR3 is TGTGCCAGCGGACCGGGACTAGCGGACTACGAGCAGTACTTC. The rearrangement joins TRBV9 to TRBJ2-7; 11 bases line up with TRBD2. Germline loops: CDR1 SGDLS, CDR2 YYNGEE. CDR3 length: 14 residues. Trimming removed 7 bases from V and 3 bases from J; junction bases left unmatched: 6.

V gene TRBV6-5 combines with J gene TRBJ2-2; D unclear. The CDR3 sequence is 14 residues long. Trimming removed 1 base from V and 4 bases from J, with 7 bases in between. Per the germline V gene, CDR1 is MNHEY and CDR2 is SVGAGI. The DNA for the CDR3 is TGTGCCAGCAGTTACTACGAAACCACCGGGGAGCTGTTTTTT. It yields the protein CASSYYETTGELFF.

Regarding this clone: Other DNA sequences of this sample code for an identical CDR3. The J gene is TRBJ2-7, the V gene TRBV18; D unresolved. Germline lookup yields CDR1 KGHSH and CDR2 LQKENI. V was trimmed by 2 bases and J by 4 bases, leaving 6 bases between them. The CDR3 loop spans 12 amino acids. CDR3 sequence (DNA): TGTGCCAGCTCACCAGCCGGGTACGAGCAGTACTTC. Encoded protein: CASSPAGYEQYF.

The chain is built from TRBV28 and TRBJ1-1, with D maybe TRBD1 (5 bases). Germline lookup yields CDR1 MDHEN and CDR2 SYDVKM. V gave up 5 bases and J gave up 8 bases, with 15 bases separating them. This CDR3 has 13 residues. The CDR3 protein is CASSRRGLKEAFF. The CDR3 DNA sequence: TGTGCCAGCAGTCGCCGGGGCCTAAAGGAAGCTTTCTTT.

This chain joins TRBV5-4 and TRBJ1-1, with TRBD1 as a possible D gene (6 bases). The germline gives CDR1 SGHNT, CDR2 YYREEE (reference sequence). The V end lost 2 bases, the J end lost 6 bases, and 11 bases lay between the germline ends. This CDR3 comprises 13 residues. As DNA, the CDR3 is TGTGCCAGCAGCTTTCCAGGGGAAGCTGAAGCTTTCTTT. Its translation: CASSFPGEAEAFF.

This clone has just one count. This chain uses TRBV19 with TRBJ2-2; D not resolved. The germline V gene encodes CDR1 LNHDA and CDR2 SQIVND (reference sequence). This CDR3 is 16 amino acids long. Trimming pared 7 bases from V and 1 base from J, leaving 16 bases between. CDR3 DNA: TGTGCCAGTAATCTGGGCGGCTTCCTGAACACCGGGGAGCTGTTTTTT. Its translation: CASNLGGFLNTGELFF.